This TCR beta chain was sequenced in a study of T cell repertoires in cytomegalovirus infection. Each CDR3 protein gets one entry after TCRdb re-called the reads with MiXCR. The sample records approximately 300,000 distinct CDR3 sequences, roughly 25% being singletons. The CDR3 spans 15 residues. V gave up 5 bases and J gave up 5 bases; unmatched junction bases: 8. Germline loops: CDR1 MNHNY, CDR2 SVGAGI (reference sequence). A word on this clonotype: The antigen is unknown.

The sequences come from cultured PBMCs, collected from culture after CMV antigen stimulation. The sequence was collected from a human donor in good health (CMV status not recorded). Some clones in this sample may be carry-over from other donors' samples. The V gene is TRBV6-6, the J gene TRBJ2-5, with 10 nucleotides matching TRBD2. CDR3 DNA: TGTGCCAGCAGTAGAGGAGCGGGAGGGCGGGAGACCCAGTACTTC. This gives the protein CASSRGAGGRETQYF.